A selection of T cell receptor beta chains follows, all from one sample in a study of control samples from healthy donors and cancer patients. The data were produced by immunoSEQ multiplex PCR, yet TCRdb's version contains in-frame clones alone and is incomplete. Among more than 70,000 clones listed, 94% were seen once. Sequenced sample: blood. The receptor source for this set is a woman in her 30s in good health. CDR3s include the opening cysteine and the closing phenylalanine or tryptophan. The D gene is left open where the match is weak.

>TRBJ2-1|TRBV9|TRBD2
CASKKGDYLFF
>TRBJ2-4|TRBV28|NA
CASRPHGHIQYF
>TRBJ1-4|TRBV25-1|NA
CASSGLRNEKLFF
>TRBJ2-3|TRBV5-4|TRBD2
CASSSPGGAGGTDTQYF
>TRBJ1-4|TRBV6-1|TRBD1
CASSEATGWDEKLFF
>TRBJ1-3|TRBV19|TRBD1
CASSSAGTGIRNTIYF
>TRBJ1-2|TRBV6-2/TRBV6-3|NA
CASSYSTENYGYTF
>TRBJ1-2|TRBV2|NA
CASSGDYGYTF
>TRBJ1-5|TRBV4-1|NA
CASSQDWMGDQPQHF
>TRBJ1-2|TRBV7-9|TRBD1
CASSLAQATGGYGYTF
>TRBJ2-3|TRBV19|TRBD1
CASSTDRVGTDTQYF
>TRBJ2-3|TRBV6-4|TRBD2
CASSQTGLAGVRDTQYF
>TRBJ2-1|TRBV19|TRBD2
CASSTYSGGVYNEQFF
>TRBJ2-6|TRBV7-3|NA
CASSSQVSGANVLTF
>TRBJ2-1|TRBV25-1|TRBD2
CASSEKGLAGSLEQFF
>TRBJ1-1|TRBV19|NA
CASSRLAGETEAFF
>TRBJ1-2|TRBV4-1|TRBD1
CASSQYTTGVVNYGYTF
>TRBJ2-2|TRBV27|NA
CASGGGELFF
>TRBJ2-3|TRBV3-1/TRBV3-2|TRBD1
CASSLFRDSKRDTQYF
>TRBJ1-6|TRBV2|NA
CASSAGFQGYNSPLHF
>TRBJ1-2|TRBV6-4|NA
CASSESPGSGVYGYTF
>TRBJ2-5|TRBV2|TRBD2
CASILAGLFTETQYF
>TRBJ2-1|TRBV18|NA
CASSRGTVNNEQFF
>TRBJ2-5|TRBV9|NA
CASSYGQSETQYF
>TRBJ1-6|TRBV6-5|NA
CASILTIGSPLHF
>TRBJ1-1|TRBV2|NA
CASKGYTGGTEAFF
>TRBJ1-2|TRBV3-1/TRBV3-2|NA
CASSQGLTGHYGYTF
>TRBJ2-7|TRBV5-1|NA
CASNEGYEQYF